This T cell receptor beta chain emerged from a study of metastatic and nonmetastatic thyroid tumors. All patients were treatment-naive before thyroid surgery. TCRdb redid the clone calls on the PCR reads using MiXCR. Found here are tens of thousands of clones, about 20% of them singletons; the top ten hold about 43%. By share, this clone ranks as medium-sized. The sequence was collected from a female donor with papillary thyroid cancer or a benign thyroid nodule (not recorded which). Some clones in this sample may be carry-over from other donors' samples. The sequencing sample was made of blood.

CDR3 sequence reads: CASRGGQGHEQYF. CDR3 bases: TGTGCCAGCAGGGGGGGACAGGGCCACGAGCAGTACTTC. The rearrangement links TRBV28 to TRBJ2-7, with 9 bases fitting TRBD1. The germline V gene encodes CDR1 MDHEN and CDR2 SYDVKM. The CDR3 has 13 residues. Trimming at V came to 6 bases and at J to 5 bases, leaving 5 bases not matched to a gene.